This is a list of T cell receptor beta chains from one sample in a study of shared clonotypes between healthy human individuals. Profiling relied on immunoSEQ multiplex PCR, and the TCRdb table lists in-frame clones only, not all of them. The table shows 2 million to 2.5 million clones, with approximately 93% occurring only once. The sequencing sample was made of naive CD4+ T cells from PBMCs. These receptors were taken from a young man in good health. Some clones in this sample may be carry-over from other donors' samples. CDR3s include the opening cysteine and the closing phenylalanine or tryptophan. D genes are given only for firm matches. Size is stated for part of the rows, as once, few or many counts, or as a class when the clone is expanded.

DNA: TGTGCCAGCGGCAGTTCGGTCCTCGGGTCTGAAGCTTTCTTT
CDR3: CASGSSVLGSEAFF
V: TRBV28
D: NA
J: TRBJ1-1
size: NA

DNA: TGTGCCAGCAGTTTCCCTAGCGGGAGACGGGGGGCGTGGGGTGAGCAGTTCTTC
CDR3: CASSFPSGRRGAWGEQFF
V: TRBV28
D: TRBD2
J: TRBJ2-1
size: NA

DNA: TGTGCCATCAGCGCGGACAGGGGGCGAGGCTACACCTTC
CDR3: CAISADRGRGYTF
V: TRBV10-3
D: TRBD1
J: TRBJ1-2
size: NA

DNA: TGTGCCAGCATAGCTAGCAAAAACACCGGGGAGCTGTTTTTT
CDR3: CASIASKNTGELFF
V: TRBV28
D: NA
J: TRBJ2-2
size: NA

DNA: TGTGCCAGCAGCTTGGGAGTTTCCGAAGAGCAGTACTTC
CDR3: CASSLGVSEEQYF
V: TRBV5-6
D: NA
J: TRBJ2-7
size: NA

DNA: TGTGCCAGCAGTGGACAGGGGGCGTCTAATGAAAAACTGTTTTTT
CDR3: CASSGQGASNEKLFF
V: TRBV6-1
D: TRBD1
J: TRBJ1-4
size: NA

DNA: TGCGCCAGCAGCCCCCGGGGGGGGGTGAGCACTGAAGCTTTCTTT
CDR3: CASSPRGGVSTEAFF
V: TRBV5-1
D: NA
J: TRBJ1-1
size: NA

DNA: TGTGCCAGCAGTTTATCTGAGGGACGATACAATGAGCAGTTCTTC
CDR3: CASSLSEGRYNEQFF
V: TRBV27
D: NA
J: TRBJ2-1
size: NA

DNA: TGCGCCAGCAGCCGGCCTTCCCAGGGGAAAGAGACCCAGTACTTC
CDR3: CASSRPSQGKETQYF
V: TRBV4-1
D: NA
J: TRBJ2-5
size: NA

DNA: TGTGCCAGCAACAGTCCCGGCTCCTACGAGCAGTACTTC
CDR3: CASNSPGSYEQYF
V: TRBV6-1
D: NA
J: TRBJ2-7
size: once

DNA: TGTGCCAGCAGCTTAGCACCGGGGTTCACTGAAGCTTTCTTT
CDR3: CASSLAPGFTEAFF
V: TRBV7-2
D: NA
J: TRBJ1-1
size: NA

DNA: TGTGCCAGCAGCCCGGGACGGTACAATGAGCAGTTCTTC
CDR3: CASSPGRYNEQFF
V: TRBV7-9
D: NA
J: TRBJ2-1
size: once

DNA: TGTGCCAGCTTATTAAGACGCAGGGGAGACAGCTACGAGCAGTACTTC
CDR3: CASLLRRRGDSYEQYF
V: TRBV2
D: NA
J: TRBJ2-7
size: NA

DNA: TGTGCCAGCAGTGGAACCGGGACAGGGAACGAGCAGTACTTC
CDR3: CASSGTGTGNEQYF
V: TRBV6-1
D: TRBD1
J: TRBJ2-7
size: NA

DNA: TGCGCCAGCAGCCGGAATAGACAGGGGATCTACGAGCAGTACTTC
CDR3: CASSRNRQGIYEQYF
V: TRBV4-1
D: TRBD1
J: TRBJ2-7
size: NA

DNA: TGTGCCAGCAGTTCGTCGGGAGTTGGCTCAGATACGCAGTATTTT
CDR3: CASSSSGVGSDTQYF
V: TRBV6-1
D: NA
J: TRBJ2-3
size: NA

DNA: TGTGCCAGCAACCCTCTCCGGGAAGGAGAGACCCAGTACTTC
CDR3: CASNPLREGETQYF
V: TRBV5-4
D: NA
J: TRBJ2-5
size: NA

DNA: TGTGCCAGCAGCTTTCCAGGGGGCACGCAGTATTTT
CDR3: CASSFPGGTQYF
V: TRBV7-9
D: TRBD1
J: TRBJ2-3
size: NA

DNA: TGTGCCAGCAGCTTAATCTCGGGAATCCCTAACACCGGGGAGCTGTTTTTT
CDR3: CASSLISGIPNTGELFF
V: TRBV11-2
D: NA
J: TRBJ2-2
size: NA

DNA: TGTGCCAGCAGTGAGGACAGGGGGACTGAAGCTTTCTTT
CDR3: CASSEDRGTEAFF
V: TRBV2
D: TRBD1
J: TRBJ1-1
size: NA

DNA: TGTGCCAGCAGCCTGGGACTAGCGGTCCAAGAGACCCAGTACTTC
CDR3: CASSLGLAVQETQYF
V: TRBV7-2
D: TRBD2
J: TRBJ2-5
size: NA

DNA: TGTGCCAGCAGTGAATGGTCCGGGGGGAACTATGGCTACACCTTC
CDR3: CASSEWSGGNYGYTF
V: TRBV6-1
D: NA
J: TRBJ1-2
size: NA

DNA: TGTGCCAGCAGTTACTCACAGGGGGCCTCGAAGACCCAGTACTTC
CDR3: CASSYSQGASKTQYF
V: TRBV6-6
D: TRBD1
J: TRBJ2-5
size: NA

DNA: TGTGCCAGCAGTTTCTCCGGGGGAGGTGAAGCTTTCTTT
CDR3: CASSFSGGGEAFF
V: TRBV28
D: NA
J: TRBJ1-1
size: NA

DNA: TGTGCCAGCTCAACCCAGGGGGGGAACACTGAAGCTTTCTTT
CDR3: CASSTQGGNTEAFF
V: TRBV28
D: TRBD1
J: TRBJ1-1
size: once

DNA: TGTGCCAGCTCACCATGGGTGGGAGGGCCTTCCAACGAGCAGTACTTC
CDR3: CASSPWVGGPSNEQYF
V: TRBV18
D: TRBD2
J: TRBJ2-7
size: once

DNA: TGTGCCAGCAGGGGGACTAGCGGAGGGACCTACGAGCAGTACTTC
CDR3: CASRGTSGGTYEQYF
V: TRBV5-6
D: TRBD2
J: TRBJ2-7
size: NA

DNA: TGTGCCTGGAAGTCTTACTACGAGCAGTACTTC
CDR3: CAWKSYYEQYF
V: TRBV30
D: NA
J: TRBJ2-7
size: NA

DNA: TGTGCCAGCAGCTTAGCTAGCGGGAACCCCTACGAGCAGTACTTC
CDR3: CASSLASGNPYEQYF
V: TRBV7-9
D: TRBD2
J: TRBJ2-7
size: NA

DNA: TGCGCCAGCATGCTTGGGGGCCAGCCGGGAAACGAGCAGTACTTC
CDR3: CASMLGGQPGNEQYF
V: TRBV5-1
D: NA
J: TRBJ2-7
size: once

DNA: TGTGCCAGCACAAGCGGGAGGAAGGGCGCTGAGCAGTTCTTC
CDR3: CASTSGRKGAEQFF
V: TRBV5-6
D: TRBD2
J: TRBJ2-1
size: NA

DNA: TGTGCCAACCGGGGGGGGAACACTGAAGCTTTCTTT
CDR3: CANRGGNTEAFF
V: TRBV2
D: NA
J: TRBJ1-1
size: NA

DNA: TGTGCCAGCAGCTTGTGGGTCCCTAGCGGGAGAGTTCGGCTCGAGCAGTACTTC
CDR3: CASSLWVPSGRVRLEQYF
V: TRBV5-6
D: TRBD2
J: TRBJ2-7
size: NA

DNA: TGTGCCAGCAGTATGGACAGACCCGGAAACACCATATATTTT
CDR3: CASSMDRPGNTIYF
V: TRBV5-8
D: NA
J: TRBJ1-3
size: once

DNA: TGTGCCAGCAGCTTGGGCGGGAGGGGAGTATACGAGCAGTACTTC
CDR3: CASSLGGRGVYEQYF
V: TRBV5-4
D: TRBD2
J: TRBJ2-7
size: NA

DNA: TGCGCCAGCAGCGAGTCACAGGGGGCGCGGGGAAACACCATATATTTT
CDR3: CASSESQGARGNTIYF
V: TRBV4-1
D: TRBD1
J: TRBJ1-3
size: NA

DNA: TGCGCCAGCAGTGAGGGCCAAGTCCACAATGAGCAGTTCTTC
CDR3: CASSEGQVHNEQFF
V: TRBV10-1
D: NA
J: TRBJ2-1
size: NA

DNA: TGTGCCAGCAGCATCACACCCTACGAGCAGTACTTC
CDR3: CASSITPYEQYF
V: TRBV28
D: NA
J: TRBJ2-7
size: NA

DNA: TGTGCCGGCCGTTTAAGCACAGATACGCAGTATTTT
CDR3: CAGRLSTDTQYF
V: TRBV6-1
D: NA
J: TRBJ2-3
size: NA

DNA: TGTGCCAGCTCGCGCGGGGGGACTGAGGTCTACGAGCAGTACTTC
CDR3: CASSRGGTEVYEQYF
V: TRBV18
D: TRBD2
J: TRBJ2-7
size: NA

DNA: TGTGCCAGCAGTTTTGTATCTGGGCGGCCGAACACTGAAGCTTTCTTT
CDR3: CASSFVSGRPNTEAFF
V: TRBV27
D: NA
J: TRBJ1-1
size: NA

DNA: TGTGCCAGCAGCCAAAACAGGGGTAGCACAGATACGCAGTATTTT
CDR3: CASSQNRGSTDTQYF
V: TRBV7-3
D: TRBD1
J: TRBJ2-3
size: NA

DNA: TGTGCCAGTAGTACCAGTAGGGCGGTGCCTGAAGCTTTCTTT
CDR3: CASSTSRAVPEAFF
V: TRBV19
D: NA
J: TRBJ1-1
size: NA

DNA: TGTGCCAGCAGCCCGGGAGGACACCAGCCTTTC
CDR3: CASSPGGHQPF
V: TRBV21-1
D: NA
J: TRBJ2-7
size: NA

DNA: TGTGCCAGCAGTCCCTCCGGGACAGGGGGCTCCGAGCAGTACTTC
CDR3: CASSPSGTGGSEQYF
V: TRBV5-5
D: TRBD1
J: TRBJ2-7
size: NA